Described below is a single T cell receptor beta chain sequence and its context. Its antigen is not identified. The data derive from a study of CD8 T cells in Susac syndrome. The CDR3 consists of 15 residues. CDR1 is DFQATT, CDR2 SNEGSKA, per germline (reference sequence). The V gene lost 2 bases and the J gene lost 0 bases, with 11 bases spanning the gap. Both CD4+ and CD8+ T cells were negatively isolated, and TEMRA cells underwent FACS enrichment. General observations from the study: An acknowledgment was made by the study that its TCR sequencing and HLA analysis involved relatively few individuals.

Random hexamers were used to reverse transcribe the RNA input (0.5 to 1 ug). MiXCR, applied by TCRdb to the immunoSEQ multiplex PCR reads, yields one record per CDR3 protein. The repertoire includes roughly 180,000 distinct CDR3 sequences, over 85% of them detected once, and more than 0.1% sits in the top ten. The sample taken for sequencing was CD4+ T cells from PBMCs. This receptor was taken from a human donor in good health. The chain couples TRBV20-1 to TRBJ2-1; unclear D gene. CDR3 region: CSARSGPSSYNEQFF. In nucleotides, the CDR3 is TGCAGTGCTAGAAGTGGACCTAGCTCCTACAATGAGCAGTTCTTC.